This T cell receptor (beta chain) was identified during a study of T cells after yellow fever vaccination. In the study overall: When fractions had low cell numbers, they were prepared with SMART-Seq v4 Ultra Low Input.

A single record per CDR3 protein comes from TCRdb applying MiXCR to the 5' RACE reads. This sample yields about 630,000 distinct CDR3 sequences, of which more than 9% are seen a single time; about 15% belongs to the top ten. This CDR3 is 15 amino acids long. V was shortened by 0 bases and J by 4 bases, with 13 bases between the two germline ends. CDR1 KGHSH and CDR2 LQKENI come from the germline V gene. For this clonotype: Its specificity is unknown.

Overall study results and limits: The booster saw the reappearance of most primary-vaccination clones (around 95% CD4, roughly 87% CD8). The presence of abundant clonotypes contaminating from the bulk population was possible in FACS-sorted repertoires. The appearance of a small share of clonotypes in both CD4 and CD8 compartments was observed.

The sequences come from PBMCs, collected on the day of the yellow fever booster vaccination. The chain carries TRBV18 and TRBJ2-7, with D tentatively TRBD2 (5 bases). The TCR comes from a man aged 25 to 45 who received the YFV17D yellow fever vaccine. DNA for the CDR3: TGTGCCAGCTCACCACCGGGAGAACTTGGATACGAGCAGTACTTC. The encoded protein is CASSPPGELGYEQYF. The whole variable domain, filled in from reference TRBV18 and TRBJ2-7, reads NAGVMQNPRHLVRRRGQEARLRCSPMKGHSHVYWYRQLPEEGLKFMVYLQKENIIDESGMPKERFSAEFPKEGPSILRIQQVVRGDSAAYFCASSPPGELGYEQYFGPGTRLTVT.